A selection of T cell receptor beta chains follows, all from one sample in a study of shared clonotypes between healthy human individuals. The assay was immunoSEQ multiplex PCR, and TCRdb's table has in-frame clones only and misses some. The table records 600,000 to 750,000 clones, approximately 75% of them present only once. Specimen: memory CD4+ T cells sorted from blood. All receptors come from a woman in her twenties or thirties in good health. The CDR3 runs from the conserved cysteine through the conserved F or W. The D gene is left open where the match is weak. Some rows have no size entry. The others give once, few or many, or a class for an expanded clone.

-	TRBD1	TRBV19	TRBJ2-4	TGTGCCAGTAGTTCGACAGGGCGGGAAAACATTCAGTACTTC	CASSSTGRENIQYF
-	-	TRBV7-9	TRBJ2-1	TGTGCCAGCAGCTCGGCGAACAATGAGCAGTTCTTC	CASSSANNEQFF
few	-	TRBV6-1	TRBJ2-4	TGTGCCAGCAGTGAAGAGACTGGGAAAAACATTCAGTACTTC	CASSEETGKNIQYF
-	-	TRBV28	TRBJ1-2	TGTGCCAGCAGGTCGCAACTTCCTGGCTACACCTTC	CASRSQLPGYTF
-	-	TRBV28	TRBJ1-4	TGTGCCAGCAGTTCCGAAGGCCGTATTAATGAAAAACTGTTTTTT	CASSSEGRINEKLFF
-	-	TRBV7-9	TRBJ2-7	TGTGCCAGCAGTCTTGACCACTACGAGCAGTACTTC	CASSLDHYEQYF
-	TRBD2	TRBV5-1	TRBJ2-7	TGCGCCAGCAGCCCAGGGACTAGCGGGAACGAGCAGTACTTC	CASSPGTSGNEQYF
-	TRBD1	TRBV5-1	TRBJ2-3	TGCGCCAGCAGCGGGGACAGACCTAGCACAGATACGCAGTATTTT	CASSGDRPSTDTQYF
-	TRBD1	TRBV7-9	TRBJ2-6	TGTGCCAGCAGCATCGGACAGGGGGGACTCTCTGGGGCCAACGTCCTGACTTTC	CASSIGQGGLSGANVLTF
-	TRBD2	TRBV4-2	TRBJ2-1	TGTGCCAGCAGCCAAGCCGGCGGGGGTATCAAAGGCGATGAGCAGTTCTTC	CASSQAGGGIKGDEQFF
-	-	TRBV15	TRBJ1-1	TGTGCCACCAGCAGAGATGATGGGGACACTGAAGCTTTCTTT	CATSRDDGDTEAFF
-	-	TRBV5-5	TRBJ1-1	TGTGCCAGCAGCTTGGCCCTCGGGGTAACTGAAGCTTTCTTT	CASSLALGVTEAFF
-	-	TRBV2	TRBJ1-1	TGTGCCAGCAGTGCGACCTGGAGGAACACTGAAGCTTTCTTT	CASSATWRNTEAFF
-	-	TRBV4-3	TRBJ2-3	TGCGCCAGCAGCCAAGTCGGCGGGACGACAGATACGCAGTATTTT	CASSQVGGTTDTQYF
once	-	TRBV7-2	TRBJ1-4	TGTGCCAGCAGCTTAGCGGGGCTGGACGGCGAAAAACTGTTTTTT	CASSLAGLDGEKLFF
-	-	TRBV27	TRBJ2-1	TGTGCCAGCAGTTCGCCCTCTAGGAGCTCCTACAATGAGCAGTTCTTC	CASSSPSRSSYNEQFF
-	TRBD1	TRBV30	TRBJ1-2	TGTGCCTGGAGTGTCCTGGGACAGGGATATGGCTACACCTTC	CAWSVLGQGYGYTF
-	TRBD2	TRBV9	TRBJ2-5	TGTGCCAGCAGCGTAGGGACAGCGGGAGGGGTGAAGACCCAGTACTTC	CASSVGTAGGVKTQYF
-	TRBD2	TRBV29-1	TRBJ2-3	TGCAGCGTTGAATTGGTGGGCGGGAGGGCCGCTCCGCAGTATTTT	CSVELVGGRAAPQYF
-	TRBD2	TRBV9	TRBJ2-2	TGTGCCAGCAGCCTAACGGGACTAGCGAGAGTTGCCGGGGAGCTGTTTTTT	CASSLTGLARVAGELFF
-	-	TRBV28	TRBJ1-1	TGTGCCAGCAGTTCGCCAACCCCAGGTAAGAGGACTGAAGCTTTCTTT	CASSSPTPGKRTEAFF
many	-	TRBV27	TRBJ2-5	TGTGCCAGCAGTTCGAACCCCGGAGGGGAGGCCACCCTCCAAGAGACCCAGTACTTC	CASSSNPGGEATLQETQYF
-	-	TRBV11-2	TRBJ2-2	TGTGCCAGCAGCGGACAGAACACCGGGGAGCTGTTTTTT	CASSGQNTGELFF
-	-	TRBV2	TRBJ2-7	TGTGCCAGCAGTGTCGGCGAAGCCTTCTACGAGCAGTACTTC	CASSVGEAFYEQYF
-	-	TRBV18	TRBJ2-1	TGTGCCAGCTCCCACACGGACCGCCTTGAGCAGTTCTTC	CASSHTDRLEQFF
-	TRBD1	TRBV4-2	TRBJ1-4	TGTGCCAGCAGCCACGGACAGGGCGACGAAAAACTGTTTTTT	CASSHGQGDEKLFF
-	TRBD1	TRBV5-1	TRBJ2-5	TGCGCCAGCAGCTACCCGGGACAGATTAAGGAGACCCAGTACTTC	CASSYPGQIKETQYF
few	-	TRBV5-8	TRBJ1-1	TGTGCCAGCAGCCCCCGGACGGGGTACACTGAAGCTTTCTTT	CASSPRTGYTEAFF
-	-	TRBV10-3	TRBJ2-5	TGTGCCATCAGTGCCAGATCCGAGACCCAGTACTTC	CAISARSETQYF